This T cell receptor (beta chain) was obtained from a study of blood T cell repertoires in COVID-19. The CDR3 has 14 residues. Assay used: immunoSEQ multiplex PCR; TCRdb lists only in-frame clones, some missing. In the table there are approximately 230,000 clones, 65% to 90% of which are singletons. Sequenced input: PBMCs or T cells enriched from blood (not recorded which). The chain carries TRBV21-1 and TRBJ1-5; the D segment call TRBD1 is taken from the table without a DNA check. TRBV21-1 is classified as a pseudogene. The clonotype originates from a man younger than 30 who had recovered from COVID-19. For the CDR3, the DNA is TGTGCCAGCAGCAAAGTACAGGGTACTCAGCCCCAGCATTTT. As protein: CASSKVQGTQPQHF.